The 22 T cell receptor beta chains presented below share a single source sample, sequenced in a study of T cells in Graves' hyperthyroidism and ophthalmopathy. The CDR3 regions of TCR beta were amplified from RNA transcripts. The HTBI set primed first-round TCR CDR3 RT-PCR. TCRdb recomputed calls from the multiplex PCR reads with MiXCR, one row per CDR3 protein. The table has roughly 250,000 distinct CDR3 sequences, about a sixth seen once; the top ten hold approximately 30%. The sequenced sample consisted of blood. These receptors originate from a young woman with Graves' ophthalmopathy.

The V and J genes are TRBV4-3 and TRBJ2-4; 9 positions agree with TRBD2. CDR3 length: 15 amino acids. Looked up from germline, CDR1 is LGHNA and CDR2 is YSLEER. V was clipped by 0 bases and J by 9 bases; unmatched bases: 6. The CDR3 DNA sequence: TGCGCCAGCAGCCAAGATATAGCGGGAGTGGTCATTCAGTACTTC. Its translation is CASSQDIAGVVIQYF.

This clonotype occurred many times. This chain connects TRBV6-1 to TRBJ1-1; TRBD1 matches at 7 bases. The V gene end was trimmed by 8 bases and the J gene end by 5 bases; junction bases not matched to a gene: 14. The CDR3 sequence is 15 residues long. Germline assignment: CDR1 MNHNS and CDR2 SASEGT. CDR3 sequence reads: CASAAGTTGRTEAFF. Here the CDR3 DNA reads TGTGCCAGCGCAGCTGGGACGACAGGGAGGACTGAAGCTTTCTTT.

This sequence joins TRBV29-1 and TRBJ2-7; TRBD2 matches 14 bases. CDR3 size: 18 residues. The germline CDR1 and CDR2 sequences are SQVTM and ANQGSEA. The V and J ends lost 6 bases and 3 bases, in that order; junction bases with no gene match: 16. DNA for the CDR3: TGCAGCGTCTCCTACCCCGGGACTAGCGGGAGTTTGAACTACGAGCAGTACTTC. This sequence encodes CSVSYPGTSGSLNYEQYF.

This clonotype showed up many times. The chain employs TRBV28 and TRBJ2-1, with TRBD2 matching 13 bases. Germline V gene lookup returns CDR1 MDHEN and CDR2 SYDVKM. The V gene end was trimmed by 6 bases and the J gene end by 6 bases; junction bases not matched to a gene: 8. This CDR3 spans 16 amino acids. The CDR3 sequence is CASRPTSGRHGNEQFF. CDR3 bases: TGTGCCAGCAGGCCGACTAGCGGGAGGCACGGCAATGAGCAGTTCTTC.

The V gene is TRBV27, the J gene TRBJ1-5, with D maybe TRBD1 (6 bases). The CDR3 consists of 15 residues. V was shortened by 7 bases and J by 6 bases, with 19 bases between the two germline ends. Germline values: CDR1 MNHEY, CDR2 SMNVEV (reference sequence). CDR3 sequence reads: CASKGGGGGGQPQHF. CDR3 DNA: TGTGCCAGCAAGGGGGGCGGGGGTGGAGGTCAGCCCCAGCATTTT.

This clonotype was picked up many times. J is TRBJ1-1 and V is TRBV10-2, with a weak D call TRBD1 (6 bases). Trimming took off 7 bases at V and 1 base at J, with 13 bases between the two ends. The germline gives CDR1 WSHSY, CDR2 SAAADI. This CDR3 is built from 14 residues. This CDR3 is CASKLDRPNTEAFF. The CDR3 DNA reads as TGCGCCAGCAAGCTCGACAGGCCGAACACTGAAGCTTTCTTT.

This clonotype has a handful of counts. The chain joins TRBV6-5 to TRBJ1-5, with D possibly TRBD1 on 6 matching bases. The CDR3 runs to 18 residues. In germline, CDR1 is MNHEY, CDR2 SVGAGI. With 2 bases removed from V and 0 bases from J, the gap between germline ends came to 17 bases. This CDR3 reads CASSYGDRRFHSNQPQHF. The CDR3 DNA follows: TGTGCCAGCAGTTACGGTGACAGGCGCTTCCATAGCAATCAGCCCCAGCATTTT.

The table lists this clonotype with many counts. The rearrangement links TRBV28 to TRBJ1-1, with a possible D match to TRBD1 (6 bases). V dropped 4 bases and J dropped 1 base, with 13 bases sitting between them. The CDR3 spans 15 residues. CDR1 MDHEN and CDR2 SYDVKM come from the germline V gene. In nucleotides, the CDR3 is TGTGCCAGCAGTTCCCCGCGGACAGCGAACACTGAAGCTTTCTTT. It codes for CASSSPRTANTEAFF. The whole variable domain, remainder taken from reference TRBV28 and TRBJ1-1, is DVKVTQSSRYLVKRTGEKVFLECVQDMDHENMFWYRQDPGLGLRLIYFSYDVKMKEKGDIPEGYSVSREKKERFSLILESASTNQTSMYLCASSSPRTANTEAFFGQGTRLTVV.

The chain joins TRBV9 to TRBJ2-7, with D possibly matching TRBD2 (6 bases). Trimming removed 0 bases from V and 4 bases from J, with 11 bases in between. Germline CDR1 and CDR2: SGDLS and YYNGEE. There are 14 residues in the CDR3. CDR3 amino acids: CASSVGSSAYEQYF. CDR3 coding DNA: TGTGCCAGCAGCGTAGGGTCTAGCGCTTACGAGCAGTACTTC.

Many counts were recorded for this clonotype. This CDR3 is CASSFIRVVAYGYTF. The CDR3 DNA reads as TGTGCCAGCAGCTTTATCAGGGTTGTGGCCTATGGCTACACCTTC. This chain connects TRBV27 to TRBJ1-2, with a tentative D call TRBD1 (5 bases). From germline, CDR1 is MNHEY and CDR2 SMNVEV (reference sequence). The V gene lost 6 bases and the J gene lost 4 bases, with 18 bases spanning the gap. The length of the CDR3 is 15 residues.

This clonotype was recorded a few times. V gene TRBV12-3 or TRBV12-4 combines with J gene TRBJ1-5, with D possibly TRBD1 on 6 matching bases. Trimming took 7 bases from V and 10 from J, leaving 23 bases between them. The CDR3 has 15 amino acids. CDR3 coding DNA: TGTGCCAGCAACCCGGGACCCCCGGGGGGGCTTCCCCAGCATTTT. Protein: CASNPGPPGGLPQHF.

This clonotype was counted many times. This chain uses TRBV20-1 with TRBJ2-1; tentative D call: TRBD2 (6 bases). There are 14 residues in the CDR3. Per the germline V gene, CDR1 is DFQATT and CDR2 is SNEGSKA (reference sequence). V was clipped by 6 bases and J by 0 bases, with 12 bases between them. The CDR3: CSALDGSSYNEQFF. The CDR3 DNA reads as TGCAGTGCGCTGGACGGGAGCTCCTACAATGAGCAGTTCTTC.

V and J are TRBV12-3 or TRBV12-4 and TRBJ1-6, with TRBD1 matching 12 bases. The CDR3 length is 16 residues. With 2 bases clipped from V and 8 bases from J, the junction kept 4 bases outside the gene matches. CDR3 in amino acids: CASSLSGTGGDSPLHF. The CDR3 DNA reads as TGTGCCAGCAGTTTATCAGGGACAGGGGGCGATTCACCCCTCCACTTT.

V gene TRBV29-1 combines with J gene TRBJ2-1; 13 bases are shared with TRBD2. Germline trimming cut 6 bases from V and 5 bases from J; bases unmatched to any gene: 10. Germline CDR1 is SQVTM and CDR2 is ANQGSEA. The CDR3 sequence is 16 residues long. CDR3 amino acids: CSVSYPGTSGNNEQFF. The CDR3 nucleotides are TGCAGCGTCTCCTACCCCGGGACTAGCGGGAACAATGAGCAGTTCTTC.

This clonotype was counted many times. The V gene is TRBV3-1, the J gene TRBJ2-2, with a possible D match to TRBD1 (5 bases). Trimming left V 4 bases short and J 5 bases short, with 11 bases between. CDR1 is LGHDT, CDR2 YNNKEL, per germline (reference sequence). The CDR3 extends over 14 amino acids. CDR3 bases: TGTGCCAGCAGCCGAGCAGGGCTTACCGGGGAGCTGTTTTTT. Protein: CASSRAGLTGELFF.

The V and J genes are TRBV30 and TRBJ1-1, with a possible D match to TRBD1 (5 bases). Germline V gene data show CDR1 as GTSNPN and CDR2 as SVGIG (reference sequence). This CDR3 comprises 12 residues. Trimming left V 8 bases short and J 0 bases short, with 10 bases between. The CDR3 DNA sequence: TGTGCCAGGAAGGGACTGAACACTGAAGCTTTCTTT. Amino acids: CARKGLNTEAFF.

This clonotype came up many times. The genes are TRBV4-1 and TRBJ2-3; a weak D match, TRBD2 (6 bases). The CDR3 runs to 13 residues. Trimming stripped 6 bases from V and 2 bases from J, with 9 bases between. Germline CDR1 reads MGHRA; CDR2 reads YSYEKL. The CDR3 spells CASRKGLTDTQYF. The CDR3 coding sequence is TGCGCCAGCAGGAAGGGACTCACAGATACGCAGTATTTT.

This clonotype was detected ten times or more. The chain couples TRBV6-8 to TRBJ2-7; tentatively, D is TRBD1 (6 bases). Trimming stripped 3 bases from V and 7 bases from J, with 25 bases between. The CDR3 totals 17 residues. Germline loops: CDR1 MNHGY, CDR2 SAAAGT. The CDR3 DNA reads as TGTGCCAGCAGTTATCACGCTCGGGCAGGGGACCGTGGAGAGCAGTACTTC. This sequence encodes CASSYHARAGDRGEQYF.

The CDR3 here is CSVLLAGYNEQFF. The CDR3 DNA is TGCAGCGTTCTCCTAGCGGGCTACAATGAGCAGTTCTTC. The chain recombines TRBV29-1 with TRBJ2-1, with 8 bases lining up with TRBD2. Germline assignment: CDR1 SQVTM and CDR2 ANQGSEA. With V trimmed by 5 bases and J by 3 bases, 3 bases remained unmatched. This CDR3 spans 13 amino acids.

This clonotype was detected ten times or more. V and J are TRBV15 and TRBJ2-5, with a tentative D call TRBD2 (6 bases). Trimming removed 6 bases from V and 5 bases from J, with 16 bases in between. Germline values: CDR1 LNHNV, CDR2 YYDKDF (reference sequence). The CDR3 runs 14 residues. CDR3 sequence (DNA): TGTGCCACCAGTCTTTCCGGGAGCGGGGAGACCCAGTACTTC. The encoded protein is CATSLSGSGETQYF.

This clonotype was observed at least ten times. The chain carries TRBV5-4 and TRBJ2-3; 8 positions match TRBD1. CDR3 size: 15 residues. The germline V gene encodes CDR1 SGHNT and CDR2 YYREEE (reference sequence). J gave up 5 bases and V 0 bases, and 5 bases lay outside the gene matches. The CDR3 coding sequence is TGTGCCAGCAGCTTGGTAGGACAGGGCCTAGATACGCAGTATTTT. This codes for CASSLVGQGLDTQYF.

This clonotype was counted ten times or more. The rearrangement links TRBV29-1 to TRBJ1-1, with TRBD1 as a possible D gene (6 bases). Germline assignment: CDR1 SQVTM and CDR2 ANQGSEA. V lost 2 bases and J 3 bases, leaving 13 bases between the germline ends. There are 14 residues in the CDR3. CDR3 coding DNA: TGCAGCGTTGAAACGCTCAGGGGAGACACTGAAGCTTTCTTT. It is translated as CSVETLRGDTEAFF.